This is a list of T cell receptor beta chains from one sample in a study of PD-1 blockade in classical Hodgkin lymphoma. Assay used: immunoSEQ multiplex PCR; TCRdb lists only in-frame clones, some missing. The repertoire consists of 49,000 or so clones, with 80% occurring once and the leading ten covering 22%. The specimen comprised peripheral blood mononuclear cells (PBMCs), sampled before the second cycle of nivolumab. The source is a human donor with classical Hodgkin lymphoma. CDR3s include the opening cysteine and the closing phenylalanine or tryptophan. D genes are given only for firm matches. Expanded clones get a size class; other rows say once, few or many, or leave the size out.

J gene,clone size,V gene,D gene,CDR3 protein,CDR3 DNA
TRBJ2-3,-,TRBV18,-,CASSQSVRTGTQYF,TGTGCCAGCTCACAGTCGGTCCGCACAGGTACGCAGTATTTT
TRBJ2-3,once,TRBV2,TRBD2,CASSEALGAGGGDTQYF,TGTGCCAGCAGTGAAGCGCTCGGAGCGGGAGGGGGAGATACGCAGTATTTT
TRBJ2-1,-,TRBV11-2,-,CASSSTGRSSYNEQFF,TGTGCCAGCAGCTCTACAGGGCGGAGCTCCTACAATGAGCAGTTCTTC
TRBJ1-5,-,TRBV6-5,-,CASSYMGASNQPQHF,TGTGCCAGCAGTTACATGGGGGCAAGCAATCAGCCCCAGCATTTT
TRBJ2-1,-,TRBV6-9,-,CASTGAVPRDEQFF,TGTGCCAGCACAGGAGCGGTCCCCAGAGATGAGCAGTTCTTC
TRBJ1-5,-,TRBV6-1,-,CASSSIWSNQPQHF,TGTGCCAGCAGTTCCATTTGGAGCAATCAGCCCCAGCATTTT
TRBJ2-5,-,TRBV5-1,TRBD2,CASSPTGSGGSQETQYF,TGCGCCAGCAGCCCAACGGGGAGCGGGGGGTCCCAAGAGACCCAGTACTTC
TRBJ1-1,-,TRBV11-2,-,CASRLNHGRSTEAFF,TGTGCCAGCAGACTAAACCATGGCAGGAGCACTGAAGCTTTCTTT
TRBJ2-1,-,TRBV27,-,CASSRSSGYNEQFF,TGTGCCAGCAGTCGTAGCTCGGGTTACAATGAGCAGTTCTTC
TRBJ1-2,-,TRBV7-9,TRBD1,CASSSGTGGYGYTF,TGTGCCAGCAGCTCCGGGACAGGAGGGTATGGCTACACCTTC
TRBJ1-2,once,TRBV5-6,-,CASSPGELNNYGYTF,TGTGCCAGCAGCCCCGGGGAGCTTAATAACTATGGCTACACCTTC
TRBJ2-2,-,TRBV5-1,TRBD2,CASSLRGGPSDTGELFF,TGCGCCAGCAGCTTACGCGGGGGGCCCTCAGACACCGGGGAGCTGTTTTTT
TRBJ2-1,-,TRBV6-5,-,CASTNSLAYNEQFF,TGTGCCAGCACGAACAGCCTGGCCTACAATGAGCAGTTCTTC
TRBJ2-1,-,TRBV30,-,CACSTGSLSYNEQFF,TGTGCCTGCTCAACAGGGTCTCTCTCCTACAATGAGCAGTTCTTC
TRBJ1-5,-,TRBV19,TRBD1,CASKGTVSNQPQHF,TGTGCCAGTAAGGGGACAGTCAGCAATCAGCCCCAGCATTTT
TRBJ1-1,-,TRBV5-4,-,CASSLAGQVGQAFF,TGTGCCAGCAGCTTGGCCGGTCAGGTAGGCCAAGCTTTCTTT
TRBJ1-1,-,TRBV6-1,TRBD1,CASRGQMNTEAFF,TGTGCCAGCAGGGGACAGATGAACACTGAAGCTTTCTTT
TRBJ1-2,few,TRBV29-1,-,CSVEGGAGYTF,TGCAGCGTTGAAGGAGGGGCCGGCTACACCTTC
TRBJ1-1,-,TRBV30,-,CACKRGGTEAFF,TGTGCCTGTAAAAGAGGGGGCACTGAAGCTTTCTTT
TRBJ2-3,-,TRBV5-1,-,CASSLTGGSTDTQYF,TGCGCCAGCAGCTTGACAGGCGGTAGCACAGATACGCAGTATTTT
TRBJ2-4,once,TRBV9,-,CASSVAGGLAKNIQYF,TGTGCCAGCAGCGTAGCTGGTGGGTTAGCCAAAAACATTCAGTACTTC
TRBJ2-2,-,TRBV7-2,-,CASSPYRVTGELFF,TGTGCCAGCAGCCCCTACAGGGTGACCGGGGAGCTGTTTTTT
TRBJ2-2,few,TRBV4-2,-,CASSQDDAGLNTGELFF,TGTGCCAGCAGCCAAGATGACGCTGGGCTGAACACCGGGGAGCTGTTTTTT
TRBJ2-3,-,TRBV5-1,TRBD2,CASSPTPGLAGVPDTQYF,TGCGCCAGCAGCCCCACGCCCGGTCTAGCGGGGGTACCAGATACGCAGTATTTT
TRBJ1-2,once,TRBV27,-,CASSPQGRRYTF,TGTGCCAGCAGTCCCCAGGGGAGACGCTACACCTTC
TRBJ2-7,medium-sized,TRBV18,-,CASSPDQISYEQYF,TGTGCCAGCTCACCAGATCAGATCTCCTACGAGCAGTACTTC
TRBJ1-2,-,TRBV5-1,-,CASSLASTYYGYTF,TGCGCCAGCAGCTTGGCCTCGACATATTATGGCTACACCTTC
TRBJ1-2,-,TRBV4-2,TRBD1,CASSLDRASGYTF,TGTGCCAGCAGCCTCGACAGGGCCTCTGGCTACACCTTC
TRBJ2-1,-,TRBV6-1,-,CASSEEYPENNEQFF,TGTGCCAGCAGTGAAGAATATCCTGAGAACAATGAGCAGTTCTTC
TRBJ2-7,-,TRBV2,-,CASSLVGEQYF,TGTGCCAGCAGCCTGGTTGGGGAGCAGTACTTC
TRBJ1-1,-,TRBV5-1,TRBD1,CASSFATGVATEAFF,TGCGCCAGCAGCTTCGCGACAGGGGTAGCCACTGAAGCTTTCTTT
TRBJ1-3,-,TRBV6-6,-,CASLGRGEGTGNTIYF,TGTGCCAGCCTCGGACGGGGAGAAGGTACTGGAAACACCATATATTTT
TRBJ2-7,few,TRBV30,TRBD2,CACASGSALGRYEQYF,TGTGCCTGCGCTAGCGGGAGTGCTTTGGGACGTTACGAGCAGTACTTC
TRBJ2-7,-,TRBV6-6,-,CASRGQEQQYF,TGTGCCAGCAGAGGGCAGGAACAGCAGTACTTC
TRBJ2-7,-,TRBV7-2,-,CASSLVTVTSYEQYF,TGTGCCAGCAGCTTAGTAACGGTGACCTCCTACGAGCAGTACTTC
TRBJ1-1,few,TRBV7-9,TRBD1,CASSWTGNTEAFF,TGTGCCAGCAGCTGGACAGGGAACACTGAAGCTTTCTTT
TRBJ1-1,-,TRBV27,TRBD1,CASSSRDRDFTEAFF,TGTGCCAGCAGTTCCCGGGACAGAGATTTCACTGAAGCTTTCTTT
TRBJ1-2,-,TRBV5-4,TRBD1,CASSSMTGAGYGYTF,TGTGCCAGCAGCTCCATGACAGGGGCGGGATATGGCTACACCTTC
TRBJ1-3,-,TRBV6-5,-,CASSSLRPLSGNTIYF,TGTGCCAGCAGTTCCTTGCGGCCCCTCTCTGGAAACACCATATATTTT
TRBJ2-7,-,TRBV6-5,-,CASSYTGPYEQYF,TGTGCCAGCAGTTACACAGGGCCCTACGAGCAGTACTTC